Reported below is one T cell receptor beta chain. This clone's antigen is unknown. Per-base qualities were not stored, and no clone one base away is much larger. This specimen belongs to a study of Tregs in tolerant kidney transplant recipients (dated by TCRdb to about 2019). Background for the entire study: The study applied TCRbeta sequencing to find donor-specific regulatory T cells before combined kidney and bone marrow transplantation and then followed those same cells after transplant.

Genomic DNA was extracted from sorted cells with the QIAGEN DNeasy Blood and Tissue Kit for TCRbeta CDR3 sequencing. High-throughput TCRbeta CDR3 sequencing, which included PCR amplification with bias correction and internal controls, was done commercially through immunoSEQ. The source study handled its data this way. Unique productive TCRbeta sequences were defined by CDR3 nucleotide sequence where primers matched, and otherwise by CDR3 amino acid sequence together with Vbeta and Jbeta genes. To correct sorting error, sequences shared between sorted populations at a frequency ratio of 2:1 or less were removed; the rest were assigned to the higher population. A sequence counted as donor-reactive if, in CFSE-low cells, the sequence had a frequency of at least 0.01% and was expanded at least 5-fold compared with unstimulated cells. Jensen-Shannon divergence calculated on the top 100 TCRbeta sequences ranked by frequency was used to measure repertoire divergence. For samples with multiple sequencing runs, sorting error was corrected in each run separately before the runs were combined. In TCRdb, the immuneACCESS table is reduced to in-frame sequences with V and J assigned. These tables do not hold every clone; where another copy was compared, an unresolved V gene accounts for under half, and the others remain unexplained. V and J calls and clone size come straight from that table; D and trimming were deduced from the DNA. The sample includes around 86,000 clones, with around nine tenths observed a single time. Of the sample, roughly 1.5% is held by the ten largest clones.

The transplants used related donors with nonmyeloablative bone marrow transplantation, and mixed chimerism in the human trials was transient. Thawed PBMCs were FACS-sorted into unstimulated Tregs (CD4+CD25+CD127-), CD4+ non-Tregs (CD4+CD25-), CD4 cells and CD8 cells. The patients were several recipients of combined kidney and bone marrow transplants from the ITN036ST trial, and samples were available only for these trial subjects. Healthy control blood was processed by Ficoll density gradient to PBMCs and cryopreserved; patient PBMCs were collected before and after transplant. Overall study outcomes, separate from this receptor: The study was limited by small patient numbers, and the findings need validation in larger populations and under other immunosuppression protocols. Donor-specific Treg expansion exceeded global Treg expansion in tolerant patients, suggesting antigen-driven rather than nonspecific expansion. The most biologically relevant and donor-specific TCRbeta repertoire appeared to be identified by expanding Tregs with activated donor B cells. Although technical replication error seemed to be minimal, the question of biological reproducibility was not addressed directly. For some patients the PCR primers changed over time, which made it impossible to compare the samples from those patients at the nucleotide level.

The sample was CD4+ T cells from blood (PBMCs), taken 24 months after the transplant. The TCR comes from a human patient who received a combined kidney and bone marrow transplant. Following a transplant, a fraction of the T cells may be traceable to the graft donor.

The CDR3 corresponds to CASSLPITGTGELFF. The sequence in DNA is TGTGCCAGCAGCTTACCCATCACGGGCACCGGGGAGCTGTTTTTT. The rearranged segments are TRBV13 and TRBJ2-2; the D gene assignment is ambiguous. The CDR3, from cysteine to phenylalanine, totals 15 residues. Only CDR3 DNA is held: 45 bases, read in frame from base 1. Based on the germline V gene (reference sequence), the CDR1 and CDR2 sequences are PRHDT and FYEKMQ. The junction shows trimming of 2 bases on V and 4 bases on J, plus 11 bases between the germline ends.